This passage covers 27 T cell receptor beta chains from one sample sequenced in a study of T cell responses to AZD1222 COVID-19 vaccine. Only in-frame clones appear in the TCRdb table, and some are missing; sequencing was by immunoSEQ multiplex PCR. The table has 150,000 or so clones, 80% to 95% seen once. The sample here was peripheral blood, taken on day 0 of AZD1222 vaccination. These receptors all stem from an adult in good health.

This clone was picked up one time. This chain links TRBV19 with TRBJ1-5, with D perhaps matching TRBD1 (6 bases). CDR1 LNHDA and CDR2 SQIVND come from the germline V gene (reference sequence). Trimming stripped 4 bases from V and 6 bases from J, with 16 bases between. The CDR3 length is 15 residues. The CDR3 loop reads CASSNQGRGSQPQHF. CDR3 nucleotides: TGTGCCAGTAGTAACCAGGGGAGGGGTAGTCAGCCCCAGCATTTT.

The DNA of the CDR3 is TGCAGCGTTGAAGATATGGTGACAGACAATGAGCAGTTCTTC. It yields the protein CSVEDMVTDNEQFF. The chain has TRBV29-1 and TRBJ2-1; TRBD1 might be the D (5 bases). V was shortened by 0 bases and J by 5 bases, with 11 bases between the two germline ends. Germline-derived CDR1 and CDR2 are SQVTM and ANQGSEA. This CDR3 spans 14 amino acids.

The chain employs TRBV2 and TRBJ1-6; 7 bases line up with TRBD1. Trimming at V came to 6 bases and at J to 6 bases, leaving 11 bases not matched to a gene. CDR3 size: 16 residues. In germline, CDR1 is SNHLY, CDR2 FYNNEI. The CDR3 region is CASRNREGALNSPLHF. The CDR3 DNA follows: TGTGCCAGCAGGAACAGAGAGGGGGCGCTTAATTCACCCCTCCACTTT.

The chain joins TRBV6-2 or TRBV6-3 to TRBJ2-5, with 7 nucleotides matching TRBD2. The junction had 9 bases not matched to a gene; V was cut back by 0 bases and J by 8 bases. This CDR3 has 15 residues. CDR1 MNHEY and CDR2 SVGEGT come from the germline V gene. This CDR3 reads CASSYSAGEGGTQYF. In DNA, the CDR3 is TGTGCCAGCAGTTACTCGGCCGGGGAGGGTGGAACCCAGTACTTC.

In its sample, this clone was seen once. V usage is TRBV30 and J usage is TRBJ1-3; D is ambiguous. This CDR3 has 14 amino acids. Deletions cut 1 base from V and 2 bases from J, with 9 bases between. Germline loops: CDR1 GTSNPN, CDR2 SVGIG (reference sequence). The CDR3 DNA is TGTGCCTGGAGTGAGGGTTCCCCTGGAAACACCATATATTTT. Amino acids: CAWSEGSPGNTIYF.

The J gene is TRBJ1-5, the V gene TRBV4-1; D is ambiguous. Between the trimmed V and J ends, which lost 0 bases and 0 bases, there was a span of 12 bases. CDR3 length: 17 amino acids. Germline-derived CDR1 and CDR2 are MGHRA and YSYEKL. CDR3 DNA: TGCGCCAGCAGCCAAGATAGGGCAGGTATTAGCAATCAGCCCCAGCATTTT. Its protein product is CASSQDRAGISNQPQHF.

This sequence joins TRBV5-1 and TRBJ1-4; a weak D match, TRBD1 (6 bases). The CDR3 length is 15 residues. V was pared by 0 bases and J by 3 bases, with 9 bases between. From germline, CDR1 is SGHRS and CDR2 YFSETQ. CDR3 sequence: CASSLEGEPNEKLFF. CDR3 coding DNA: TGCGCCAGCAGCTTGGAGGGGGAACCTAATGAAAAACTGTTTTTT.

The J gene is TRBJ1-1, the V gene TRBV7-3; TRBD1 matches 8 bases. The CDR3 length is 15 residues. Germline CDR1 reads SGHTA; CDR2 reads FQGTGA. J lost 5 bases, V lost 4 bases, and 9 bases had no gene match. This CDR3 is CASSSGARGQTEAFF. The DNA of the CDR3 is TGTGCCAGCAGCTCCGGCGCCAGGGGGCAAACTGAAGCTTTCTTT.

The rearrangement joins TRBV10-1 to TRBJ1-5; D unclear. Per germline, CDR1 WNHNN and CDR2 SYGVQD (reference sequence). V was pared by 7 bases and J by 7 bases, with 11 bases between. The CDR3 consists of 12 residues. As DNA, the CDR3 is TGCGCCAGCACCCTTCCGGAGCAGCCCCAGCATTTT. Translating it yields CASTLPEQPQHF.

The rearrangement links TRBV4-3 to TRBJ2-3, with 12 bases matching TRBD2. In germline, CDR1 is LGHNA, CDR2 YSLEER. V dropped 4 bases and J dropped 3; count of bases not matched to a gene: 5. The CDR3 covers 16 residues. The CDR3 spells CASSPSSGGATDTQYF. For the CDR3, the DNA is TGCGCCAGCAGCCCCTCTAGCGGGGGGGCAACAGATACGCAGTATTTT.

The CDR3 reads CASRAGSPPGTQYF. The CDR3 DNA sequence: TGTGCCAGTAGGGCCGGGAGCCCCCCGGGTACGCAGTATTTT. The V and J genes are TRBV19 and TRBJ2-3; TRBD2 is a possible D gene (6 bases). The germline V gene has CDR1 LNHDA and CDR2 SQIVND (reference sequence). The CDR3 is 14 residues long. V was clipped by 6 bases and J by 8 bases, with 18 bases between them.

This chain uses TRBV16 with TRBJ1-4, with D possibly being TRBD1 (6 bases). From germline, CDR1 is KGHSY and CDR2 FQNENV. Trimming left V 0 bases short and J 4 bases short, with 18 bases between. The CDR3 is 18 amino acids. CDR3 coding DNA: TGTGCCAGCAGCCAATCGATACGTCCAGGGGCGGATAATGAAAAACTGTTTTTT. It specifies CASSQSIRPGADNEKLFF.

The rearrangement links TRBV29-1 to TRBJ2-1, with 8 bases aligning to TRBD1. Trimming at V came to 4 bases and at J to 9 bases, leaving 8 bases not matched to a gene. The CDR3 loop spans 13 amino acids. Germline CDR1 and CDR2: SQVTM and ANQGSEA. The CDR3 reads CSVATGVGAEQFF. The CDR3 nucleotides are TGCAGCGTTGCGACAGGGGTAGGGGCTGAGCAGTTCTTC.

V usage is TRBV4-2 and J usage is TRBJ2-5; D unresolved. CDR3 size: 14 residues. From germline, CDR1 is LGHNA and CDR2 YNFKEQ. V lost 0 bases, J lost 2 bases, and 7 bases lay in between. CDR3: CASSQERRQETQYF. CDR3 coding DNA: TGTGCCAGCAGCCAAGAGCGCAGGCAAGAGACCCAGTACTTC.

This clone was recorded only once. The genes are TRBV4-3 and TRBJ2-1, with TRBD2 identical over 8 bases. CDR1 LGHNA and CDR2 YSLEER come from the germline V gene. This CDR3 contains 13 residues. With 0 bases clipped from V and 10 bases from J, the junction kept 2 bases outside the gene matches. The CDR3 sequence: CASSQDQRGEQFF. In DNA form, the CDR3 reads TGCGCCAGCAGCCAAGATCAGCGGGGGGAGCAGTTCTTC.

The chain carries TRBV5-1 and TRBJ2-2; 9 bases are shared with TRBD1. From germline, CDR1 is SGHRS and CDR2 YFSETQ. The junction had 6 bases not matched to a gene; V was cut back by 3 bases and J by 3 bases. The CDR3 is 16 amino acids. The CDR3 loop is CASSYRDRVHTGELFF. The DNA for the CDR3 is TGCGCCAGCAGCTACCGGGACAGGGTACACACCGGGGAGCTGTTTTTT.

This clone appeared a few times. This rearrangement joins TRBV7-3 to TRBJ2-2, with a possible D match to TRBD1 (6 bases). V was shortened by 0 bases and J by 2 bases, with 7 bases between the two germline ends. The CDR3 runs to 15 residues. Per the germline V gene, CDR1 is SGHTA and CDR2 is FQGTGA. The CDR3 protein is CASSLTGQNTGELFF. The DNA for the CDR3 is TGTGCCAGCAGCTTAACGGGACAAAACACCGGGGAGCTGTTTTTT.

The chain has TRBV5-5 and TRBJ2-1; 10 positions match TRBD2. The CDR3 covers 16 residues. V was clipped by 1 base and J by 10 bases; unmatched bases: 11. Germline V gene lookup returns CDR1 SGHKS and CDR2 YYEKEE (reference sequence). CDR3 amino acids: CASSLRPAGGPGEQFF. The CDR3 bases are TGTGCCAGCAGCTTGAGGCCAGCGGGAGGGCCAGGAGAGCAGTTCTTC.

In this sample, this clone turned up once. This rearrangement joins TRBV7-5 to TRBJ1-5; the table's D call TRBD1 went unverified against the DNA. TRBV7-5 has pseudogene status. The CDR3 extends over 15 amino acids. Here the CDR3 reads CARNGQGRGNQPQHF. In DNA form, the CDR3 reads TGTGCCAGAAACGGACAGGGTAGGGGCAATCAGCCCCAGCATTTT.

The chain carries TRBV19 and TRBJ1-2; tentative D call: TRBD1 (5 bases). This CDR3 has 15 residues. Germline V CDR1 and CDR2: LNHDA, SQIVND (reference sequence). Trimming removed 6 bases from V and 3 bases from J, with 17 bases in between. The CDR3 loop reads CASRPGQGDHYGYTF. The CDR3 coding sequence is TGTGCCAGTAGACCCGGACAAGGGGATCACTATGGCTACACCTTC. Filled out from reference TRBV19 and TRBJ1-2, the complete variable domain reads DGGITQSPKYLFRKEGQNVTLSCEQNLNHDAMYWYRQDPGQGLRLIYYSQIVNDFQKGDIAEGYSVSREKKESFPLTVTSAQKNPTAFYLCASRPGQGDHYGYTFGSGTRLTVV.

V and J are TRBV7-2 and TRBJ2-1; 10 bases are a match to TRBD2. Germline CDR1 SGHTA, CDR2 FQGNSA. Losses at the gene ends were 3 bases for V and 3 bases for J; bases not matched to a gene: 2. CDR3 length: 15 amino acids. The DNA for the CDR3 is TGTGCCAGCAGCTTTGAGCGGGGGGGCTACAATGAGCAGTTCTTC. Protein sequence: CASSFERGGYNEQFF.

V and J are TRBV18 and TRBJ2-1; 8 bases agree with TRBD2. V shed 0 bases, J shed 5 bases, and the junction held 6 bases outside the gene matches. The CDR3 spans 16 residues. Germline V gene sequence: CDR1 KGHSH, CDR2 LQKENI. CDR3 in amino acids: CASSPPSGGGNNEQFF. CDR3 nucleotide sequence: TGTGCCAGCTCACCACCGTCTGGCGGGGGGAACAATGAGCAGTTCTTC.

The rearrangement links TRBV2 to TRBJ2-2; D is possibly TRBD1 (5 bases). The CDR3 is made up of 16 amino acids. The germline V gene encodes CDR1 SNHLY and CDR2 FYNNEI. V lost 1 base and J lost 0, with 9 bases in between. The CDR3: CASSEEGLANTGELFF. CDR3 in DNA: TGTGCCAGCAGTGAAGAGGGGCTAGCGAACACCGGGGAGCTGTTTTTT.

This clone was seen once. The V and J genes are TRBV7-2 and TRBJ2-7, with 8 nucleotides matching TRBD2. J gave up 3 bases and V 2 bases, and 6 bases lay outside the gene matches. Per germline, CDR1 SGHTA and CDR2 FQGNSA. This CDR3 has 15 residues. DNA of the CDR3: TGTGCCAGCAGCTTAATGACGGGGGGGCTCTACGAGCAGTACTTC. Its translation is CASSLMTGGLYEQYF.

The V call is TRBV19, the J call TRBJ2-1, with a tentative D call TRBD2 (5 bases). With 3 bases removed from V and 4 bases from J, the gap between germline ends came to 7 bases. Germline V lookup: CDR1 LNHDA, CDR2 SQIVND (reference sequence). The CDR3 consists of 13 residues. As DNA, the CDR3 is TGTGCCAGTAGTATTGCGGGTTACAATGAGCAGTTCTTC. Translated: CASSIAGYNEQFF.

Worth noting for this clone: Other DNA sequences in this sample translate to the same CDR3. The CDR3 sequence: CASSFGQGDYGYTF. The CDR3 DNA is TGCGCCAGCAGCTTCGGGCAGGGAGACTATGGCTACACCTTC. The V and J genes are TRBV5-1 and TRBJ1-2, with a tentative D call TRBD1 (5 bases). V lost 2 bases, J lost 3 bases, and 11 bases lay in between. The CDR3 spans 14 residues. Germline V gene lookup returns CDR1 SGHRS and CDR2 YFSETQ. Variable domain in full (rest from reference TRBV5-1 and TRBJ1-2): KAGVTQTPRYLIKTRGQQVTLSCSPISGHRSVSWYQQTPGQGLQFLFEYFSETQRNKGNFPGRFSGRQFSNSRSEMNVSTLELGDSALYLCASSFGQGDYGYTFGSGTRLTVV.

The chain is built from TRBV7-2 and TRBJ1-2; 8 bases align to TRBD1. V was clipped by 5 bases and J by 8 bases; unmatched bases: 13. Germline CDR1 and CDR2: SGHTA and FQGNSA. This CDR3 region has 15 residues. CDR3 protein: CASSPWTGILEGYTF. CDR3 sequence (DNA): TGTGCCAGCAGCCCGTGGACAGGGATCCTAGAAGGCTACACCTTC.